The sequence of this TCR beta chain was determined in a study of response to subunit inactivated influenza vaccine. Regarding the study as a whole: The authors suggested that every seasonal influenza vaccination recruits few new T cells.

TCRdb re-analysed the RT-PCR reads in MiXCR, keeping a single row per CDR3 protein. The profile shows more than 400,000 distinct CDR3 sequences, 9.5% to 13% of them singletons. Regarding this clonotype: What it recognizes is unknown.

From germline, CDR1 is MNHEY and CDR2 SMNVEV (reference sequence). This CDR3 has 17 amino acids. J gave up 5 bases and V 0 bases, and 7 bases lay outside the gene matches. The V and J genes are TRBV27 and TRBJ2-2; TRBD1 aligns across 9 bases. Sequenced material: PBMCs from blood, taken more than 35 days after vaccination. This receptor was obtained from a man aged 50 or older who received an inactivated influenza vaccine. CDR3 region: CASSLSLGQGRTGELFF. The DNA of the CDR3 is TGTGCCAGCAGTTTATCTCTCGGACAGGGGAGGACCGGGGAGCTGTTTTTT.